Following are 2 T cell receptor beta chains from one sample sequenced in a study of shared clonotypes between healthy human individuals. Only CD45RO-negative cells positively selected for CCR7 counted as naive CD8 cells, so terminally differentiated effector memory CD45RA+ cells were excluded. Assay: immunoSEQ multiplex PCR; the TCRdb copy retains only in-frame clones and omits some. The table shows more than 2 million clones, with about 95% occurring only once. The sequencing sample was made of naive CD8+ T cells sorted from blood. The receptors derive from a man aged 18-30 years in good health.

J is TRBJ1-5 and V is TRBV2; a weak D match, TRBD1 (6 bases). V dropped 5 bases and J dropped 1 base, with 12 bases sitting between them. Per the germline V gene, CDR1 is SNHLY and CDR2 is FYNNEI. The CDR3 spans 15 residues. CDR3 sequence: CASSQGWSSNQPQHF. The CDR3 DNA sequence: TGTGCCAGCAGTCAGGGGTGGAGCAGCAATCAGCCCCAGCATTTT.

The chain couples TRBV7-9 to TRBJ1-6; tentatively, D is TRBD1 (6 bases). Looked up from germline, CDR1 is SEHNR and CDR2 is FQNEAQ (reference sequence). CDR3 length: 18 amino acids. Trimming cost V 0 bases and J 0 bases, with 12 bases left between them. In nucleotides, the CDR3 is TGTGCCAGCAGCTTAGCGCACGGACAGTCCTCCTATAATTCACCCCTCCACTTT. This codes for CASSLAHGQSSYNSPLHF.